This passage covers 7 T cell receptor beta chains from one sample sequenced in a study of a mutant IDH1 vaccine in newly diagnosed glioma. Sequencing used immunoSEQ multiplex PCR; TCRdb keeps in-frame clones, though not all of them. The repertoire holds about 47,000 clones, approximately 90% seen once, with 4.5% to 6% in the top ten. No antigen has been identified for these receptors. Noted time point: week 35, safety follow-up. Every single dose of the vaccine, 300 ug of mutant IDH1 20-mer peptide, came with topical imiquimod. Here the sequenced sample was PBMCs, taken from a glioma patient whose treatment included an IDH1 peptide vaccine. The receptors were gathered from a woman aged 40 to 50 with glioma.

The V call is TRBV4-2, the J call TRBJ2-1, with 9 bases lining up with TRBD2. This CDR3 region has 16 residues. The V gene end was trimmed by 3 bases and the J gene end by 4 bases; junction bases not matched to a gene: 7. Germline CDR1 is LGHNA and CDR2 is YNFKEQ. The CDR3 reads CASSQLSGGEYNEQFF. As DNA, the CDR3 is TGTGCCAGCAGCCAGCTTAGCGGGGGAGAATACAATGAGCAGTTCTTC.

V usage is TRBV4-2 and J usage is TRBJ1-4; maybe TRBD1 (5 bases). V gave up 8 bases and J gave up 1 base, with 8 bases separating them. The germline V gene has CDR1 LGHNA and CDR2 YNFKEQ. The CDR3 has 13 amino acids. As DNA, the CDR3 is TGTGCCAGCGGGGACCGAACTAATGAAAAACTGTTTTTT. As protein: CASGDRTNEKLFF.

This chain links TRBV5-1 with TRBJ2-5; a weak D match, TRBD1 (6 bases). CDR1 and CDR2 from the germline V gene are SGHRS and YFSETQ. Trimming removed 3 bases at V and 2 bases at J, with 14 bases between. The CDR3 has 15 residues. The CDR3, as DNA: TGCGCCAGCAGCTGGGGACACCCGAATCAAGAGACCCAGTACTTC. It encodes CASSWGHPNQETQYF.

The rearrangement joins TRBV4-1 to TRBJ1-1, with D perhaps matching TRBD1 (6 bases). From germline, CDR1 is MGHRA and CDR2 YSYEKL. V gave up 1 base and J gave up 5 bases, with 14 bases separating them. This CDR3 spans 15 amino acids. CDR3 sequence: CASSQGWTDSTEAFF. CDR3 bases: TGCGCCAGCAGCCAAGGTTGGACGGACAGTACTGAAGCTTTCTTT.

The genes are TRBV28 and TRBJ2-1; 9 nucleotides align to TRBD1. Per germline, CDR1 MDHEN and CDR2 SYDVKM. This CDR3 region has 15 residues. V was clipped by 8 bases and J by 6 bases; unmatched bases: 11. CDR3 DNA sequence: TGTGCCAGCGGAAGACAGGGGGGCACCACCAATGAGCAGTTCTTC. Protein sequence: CASGRQGGTTNEQFF.

The chain recombines TRBV25-1 with TRBJ1-1; D ambiguous. There are 14 residues in the CDR3. Per germline, CDR1 MGHDK and CDR2 SYGVNS. V dropped 1 base and J dropped 3 bases, with 9 bases sitting between them. DNA of the CDR3: TGTGCCAGCAGTGAATTCGGACGGGACACTGAAGCTTTCTTT. Translating it yields CASSEFGRDTEAFF.

This chain connects TRBV27 to TRBJ2-1; 12 nucleotides match TRBD2. J lost 8 bases, V lost 3 bases, and 5 bases had no gene match. The germline CDR1 and CDR2 sequences are MNHEY and SMNVEV (reference sequence). The CDR3 length is 15 residues. This CDR3 reads CASSFEPSGRDEQFF. The CDR3 nucleotides are TGTGCCAGCAGTTTTGAGCCTAGCGGGAGGGATGAGCAGTTCTTC.